The 5 T cell receptor beta chains below come from one sample, sequenced in a study of cytomegalovirus exposure and HLA in healthy donors. The PCR contained 60 Vbeta and 13 Jbeta primers. Some clones are missing from TCRdb's copy, which holds only in-frame ones; the method was immunoSEQ multiplex PCR. This sample carries about 63,000 clones, 60% to 80% of them seen once, and the ten largest clones take roughly 23%. Sequenced sample: PBMCs. These receptors were obtained from a woman aged 40 to 50 in good health and CMV-seropositive.

J is TRBJ2-3 and V is TRBV29-1, with 8 bases that match TRBD2. CDR1 is SQVTM and CDR2 is ANQGSEA in the germline V gene. The CDR3 covers 13 residues. Losses at the gene ends were 6 bases for V and 5 bases for J; bases not matched to a gene: 7. The DNA of the CDR3 is TGCAGCGTGGGCGGCGGGGGGTTAGATACGCAGTATTTT. This codes for CSVGGGGLDTQYF.

This chain's CDR3 is CASSPQSLGTDTQYF. In nucleotides, the CDR3 is TGTGCCAGTAGTCCCCAAAGCCTAGGCACAGATACGCAGTATTTT. The chain has TRBV19 and TRBJ2-3, with unresolved D. V was pared by 5 bases and J by 1 base, with 13 bases between. The germline V gene has CDR1 LNHDA and CDR2 SQIVND (reference sequence). This CDR3 has 15 residues.

This chain links TRBV7-6 with TRBJ2-1; D may be TRBD1 (5 bases). CDR3 length: 16 residues. The V end lost 5 bases, the J end lost 0 bases, and 14 bases lay between the germline ends. CDR1 is SGHVS, CDR2 FNYEAQ, per germline. The CDR3: CASSLRGSPSYNEQFF. In DNA form, the CDR3 reads TGTGCCAGCAGCCTTAGGGGTTCCCCCTCCTACAATGAGCAGTTCTTC.

The V call is TRBV7-2, the J call TRBJ2-1; TRBD2 aligns across 7 bases. The length of the CDR3 is 14 residues. Germline trimming cut 2 bases from V and 6 bases from J; bases unmatched to any gene: 4. Germline CDR1 SGHTA, CDR2 FQGNSA. In nucleotides, the CDR3 is TGTGCCAGCAGCTTACTCCGGGGGGTCAATGAGCAGTTCTTC. This codes for CASSLLRGVNEQFF.

V and J are TRBV30 and TRBJ1-1; D is unclear. Germline CDR1 reads GTSNPN; CDR2 reads SVGIG (reference sequence). The CDR3 consists of 12 residues. V was pared by 0 bases and J by 7 bases, with 9 bases between. The CDR3 DNA reads TGTGCCTGGAGTGTGGTAGAGGGTGAAGCTTTCTTT. Its protein is CAWSVVEGEAFF.